This TCR beta chain was sequenced during a study of CD8 T cells in ankylosing spondylitis. General study findings and limits: A TCR beta motif of 7 to 9 highly homologous variants seemed to mark ankylosing spondylitis blood. Some motif variants had been reported before (in reactive arthritis synovial fluid and blood).

With molecular barcodes, quantitative 5'-RACE was used to make the TCR beta libraries. A single record per CDR3 protein comes from TCRdb applying MiXCR to the 5' RACE reads. Of 190,000 or so distinct CDR3 sequences in the sample, around 13% were seen once. To note about this clonotype: The antigen is undetermined. This may stem from a read error, because a much larger clone lies one nucleotide away.

There are 16 residues in the CDR3. CDR1 and CDR2 from the germline V gene are LGHDT and YNNKEL (reference sequence). The clonotype comes from a male donor with ankylosing spondylitis or in good health (not recorded which). The chain uses TRBV3-1 and TRBJ2-7; D not resolved. The source material was blood, either unsorted or a sorted T cell fraction (not recorded which). Here the CDR3 reads CARSQVVSTQPYEQYF. Written as DNA, the CDR3 is TGTGCCAGGAGCCAAGTTGTGTCTACACAGCCCTACGAGCAGTACTTC.